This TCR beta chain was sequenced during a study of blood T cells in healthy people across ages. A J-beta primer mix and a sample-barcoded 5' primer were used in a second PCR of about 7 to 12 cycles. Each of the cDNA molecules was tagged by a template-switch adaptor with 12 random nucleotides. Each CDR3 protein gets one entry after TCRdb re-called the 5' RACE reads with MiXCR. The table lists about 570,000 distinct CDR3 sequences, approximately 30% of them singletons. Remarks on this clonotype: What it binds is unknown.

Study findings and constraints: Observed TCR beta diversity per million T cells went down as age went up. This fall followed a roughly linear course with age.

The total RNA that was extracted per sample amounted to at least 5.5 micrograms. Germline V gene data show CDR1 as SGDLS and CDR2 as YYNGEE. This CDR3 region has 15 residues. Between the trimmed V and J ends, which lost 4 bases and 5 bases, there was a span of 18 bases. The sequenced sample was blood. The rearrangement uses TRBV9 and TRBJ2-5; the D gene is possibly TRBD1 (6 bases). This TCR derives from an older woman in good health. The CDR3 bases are TGTGCCAGCAGCATTCATAGGGGGTTCGGTGAGACCCAGTACTTC. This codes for CASSIHRGFGETQYF.